This is a list of T cell receptor beta chains from one sample in a study of blood T cell repertoires in COVID-19. Assay: immunoSEQ multiplex PCR; the TCRdb copy retains only in-frame clones and omits some. The table includes 360,000 or so clones, around nine tenths detected once. The source material was PBMCs or T cells enriched from blood (not recorded which). The receptor set was obtained from a woman aged 25 to 39 who had recovered from COVID-19. CDR3s include the opening cysteine and the closing phenylalanine or tryptophan. D genes are given only for firm matches. The listing skips clone size in some rows; elsewhere it reads once, few, many or a size class.

>TRBJ1-2|few|NA|TRBV7-9
CASSSHTGLSTLTF
TGTGCCAGCAGTAGCCATACGGGTCTCTCGACCCTCACCTTC
>TRBJ1-2|NA|TRBD1|TRBV7-9
CASSHDRGQGYGYTF
TGTGCCAGCAGCCACGACAGGGGGCAGGGCTATGGCTACACCTTC
>TRBJ2-7|NA|TRBD1|TRBV10-3
CATRDRDYEQYF
TGTGCCACCCGGGACAGGGACTACGAGCAGTACTTC
>TRBJ2-5|NA|NA|TRBV6-5
CASSPTSKSQYF
TGTGCCAGCAGTCCGACTAGTAAGTCCCAGTACTTC
>TRBJ2-2|NA|TRBD1|TRBV12-5
CASGFRTGEHMNTGELFF
TGTGCTAGTGGTTTCCGGACAGGGGAGCACATGAACACCGGGGAGCTGTTTTTT
>TRBJ2-1|NA|TRBD2|TRBV7-2
CASSSWTSGGAGNEQFF
TGTGCCAGCAGCTCCTGGACTAGCGGGGGGGCCGGTAATGAGCAGTTCTTC
>TRBJ2-7|once|NA|TRBV3-1/TRBV3-2
CASSPARDEQYF
TGTGCCAGCAGCCCCGCGAGGGACGAGCAGTACTTC
>TRBJ1-1|few|NA|TRBV30
CAWSSWGHVNTEAFF
TGTGCCTGGAGTAGTTGGGGGCATGTGAACACTGAAGCTTTCTTT
>TRBJ1-2|few|TRBD1|TRBV3-1/TRBV3-2
CASSRQGDGYTF
TGTGCCAGCAGCCGACAGGGCGACGGCTACACCTTC
>TRBJ1-1|NA|NA|TRBV19
CASHFGEEGTNTEAFF
TGTGCCAGTCACTTTGGGGAGGAGGGCACAAACACTGAAGCTTTCTTT
>TRBJ2-1|once|TRBD1|TRBV24-1
CATRSDPGQGIDEQFF
TGTGCCACCAGGAGTGATCCGGGACAGGGGATTGATGAGCAGTTCTTC
>TRBJ2-1|NA|TRBD2|TRBV9
CASSSRTSGSSFYNEQFF
TGTGCCAGCAGCTCTAGGACTAGCGGGAGTTCTTTCTACAATGAGCAGTTCTTC
>TRBJ2-1|NA|NA|TRBV25-1
CASSDHGRIYNEQFF
TGTGCCAGCAGTGATCACGGCAGGATCTACAATGAGCAGTTCTTC
>TRBJ1-2|NA|TRBD1|TRBV28
CASSRRTGPTNYGYTF
TGTGCCAGCAGCCGTCGGACAGGACCTACTAACTATGGCTACACCTTC
>TRBJ2-7|NA|TRBD2|TRBV3-1/TRBV3-2
CASSLGLAGSRGYF
TGTGCCAGCAGCTTGGGACTAGCGGGATCCCGGGGGTACTTC
>TRBJ2-3|NA|NA|TRBV6-6
CASSYPSTDTQYF
TGTGCCAGCAGTTACCCCTCCACAGATACGCAGTATTTT
>TRBJ2-1|NA|NA|TRBV5-1
CASSLEPEIGQFF
TGCGCCAGCAGCTTGGAGCCGGAGATAGGGCAGTTCTTC
>TRBJ1-3|NA|TRBD1|TRBV9
CASSVAGLTGASGNTIYF
TGTGCCAGCAGCGTAGCGGGATTGACAGGGGCAAGTGGAAACACCATATATTTT
>TRBJ2-5|NA|TRBD2|TRBV7-9
CASSFVGGPGTQYF
TGTGCCAGCAGCTTCGTGGGAGGGCCGGGGACCCAGTACTTC
>TRBJ1-6|NA|TRBD1|TRBV28
CASSLLSGGRLPLHF
TGTGCCAGCAGTTTACTTTCAGGGGGCAGGTTACCCCTCCACTTT
>TRBJ2-3|once|TRBD2|TRBV9
CASSARDRTTSGRTDTQYF
TGTGCCAGCAGCGCAAGGGACAGGACTACTAGCGGGAGAACAGATACGCAGTATTTT
>TRBJ1-6|NA|TRBD1|TRBV5-4
CASSRTGKNSPLHF
TGTGCCAGCAGCCGGACAGGCAAAAATTCACCCCTCCACTTT
>TRBJ2-4|NA|NA|TRBV6-6
CASTPGDSKNIQYF
TGTGCCAGCACCCCAGGGGATTCCAAAAACATTCAGTACTTC
>TRBJ1-4|once|NA|TRBV27
CASSLRGRTNEKLFF
TGTGCCAGCAGTTTAAGGGGGAGAACTAATGAAAAACTGTTTTTT
>TRBJ2-7|once|TRBD1|TRBV5-6
CASRPWTGGRYEQYF
TGTGCCAGCAGACCATGGACAGGGGGCCGATACGAGCAGTACTTC
>TRBJ2-3|NA|TRBD1|TRBV27
CASSTIDRGTDTQYF
TGTGCCAGCAGTACAATCGACAGGGGCACAGATACGCAGTATTTT
>TRBJ2-2|NA|TRBD2|TRBV28
CASSLFGLAGGIGELFF
TGTGCCAGCAGTTTATTCGGACTAGCGGGAGGTATCGGGGAGCTGTTTTTT
>TRBJ1-1|once|NA|TRBV18
CASSETREEAFF
TGTGCCAGCTCCGAGACCCGGGAAGAAGCTTTCTTT
>TRBJ2-1|few|NA|TRBV20-1
CSASRGISYNEQFF
TGCAGTGCTAGTCGCGGGATCTCCTACAATGAGCAGTTCTTC
>TRBJ2-7|NA|NA|TRBV9
CASSRGDMAYEQYF
TGTGCCAGCAGCCGGGGAGATATGGCCTACGAGCAGTACTTC
>TRBJ1-5|NA|TRBD1|TRBV19
CASIDRVGQPQHF
TGTGCCAGTATTGACAGGGTTGGTCAGCCCCAGCATTTT
>TRBJ1-4|NA|TRBD1|TRBV10-3
CATRQGWGEKLFF
TGTGCCACCCGACAGGGTTGGGGTGAAAAACTGTTTTTT
>TRBJ1-2|NA|TRBD1|TRBV11-2
CASRRPGQMNGYTF
TGTGCCAGCAGACGCCCGGGACAGATGAATGGCTACACCTTC
>TRBJ2-7|NA|NA|TRBV2
CASNGVFSDEQYF
TGTGCCAGTAACGGGGTCTTCAGTGACGAGCAGTACTTC
>TRBJ2-2|NA|TRBD1|TRBV27
CASSFRGRDTGELFF
TGTGCCAGCAGTTTCAGGGGGCGAGACACCGGGGAGCTGTTTTTT
>TRBJ2-2|NA|NA|TRBV11-3
CASSLRGINTGELFF
TGTGCCAGCAGCTTAAGGGGGATAAACACCGGGGAGCTGTTTTTT
>TRBJ2-5|NA|TRBD2|TRBV30
CAWSKRGETQYF
TGTGCCTGGAGTAAGCGGGGAGAGACCCAGTACTTC
>TRBJ1-1|NA|NA|TRBV7-9
CASSLVGQFEAFF
TGTGCCAGCAGCTTAGTGGGGCAGTTTGAAGCTTTCTTT
>TRBJ2-7|NA|TRBD1|TRBV27
CATRDRGHEQYF
TGTGCCACCCGGGACAGGGGCCACGAGCAGTACTTC
>TRBJ2-7|NA|TRBD1|TRBV5-4
CASSLEPGQPYEWQYF
TGTGCCAGCAGCTTGGAGCCGGGACAGCCCTACGAGTGGCAGTACTTC
>TRBJ2-5|NA|NA|TRBV5-4
CASSLVGREPGKETQYF
TGTGCCAGCAGCTTGGTGGGTCGGGAACCCGGTAAAGAGACCCAGTACTTC
>TRBJ2-5|NA|TRBD2|TRBV15
CATSRDFGSGRQETQYF
TGTGCCACCAGCAGAGATTTCGGTAGCGGGAGGCAAGAGACCCAGTACTTC
>TRBJ1-1|NA|NA|TRBV15
CATSREGGTEAFF
TGTGCCACCAGCAGAGAGGGAGGTACTGAAGCTTTCTTT
>TRBJ1-4|NA|NA|TRBV10-3
CAISELVLGRSPGELFF
TGTGCCATCAGTGAGTTGGTTTTAGGACGGTCTCCGGGGGAACTGTTTTTT
>TRBJ1-2|NA|NA|TRBV6-5
CASSYSDRYGYTF
TGTGCCAGCAGTTACTCGGACAGATATGGCTACACCTTC
>TRBJ2-7|once|NA|TRBV28
CASGAPYEQYF
TGTGCCAGCGGGGCCCCCTACGAGCAGTACTTC
>TRBJ1-1|few|NA|TRBV27
CASKFTEFHTEAFF
TGTGCCAGCAAATTTACAGAATTTCACACTGAAGCTTTCTTT
>TRBJ1-1|NA|NA|TRBV15
CATSREDFQGTEAFF
TGTGCCACCAGCAGAGAGGATTTTCAGGGGACTGAAGCTTTCTTT
>TRBJ2-2|NA|TRBD1|TRBV2
CASRGQGNTGELFF
TGTGCCAGCAGGGGACAGGGTAACACCGGGGAGCTGTTTTTT
>TRBJ1-1|NA|NA|TRBV19
CASISKSKLNTEAFF
TGTGCCAGTATATCCAAGAGTAAATTGAACACTGAAGCTTTCTTT